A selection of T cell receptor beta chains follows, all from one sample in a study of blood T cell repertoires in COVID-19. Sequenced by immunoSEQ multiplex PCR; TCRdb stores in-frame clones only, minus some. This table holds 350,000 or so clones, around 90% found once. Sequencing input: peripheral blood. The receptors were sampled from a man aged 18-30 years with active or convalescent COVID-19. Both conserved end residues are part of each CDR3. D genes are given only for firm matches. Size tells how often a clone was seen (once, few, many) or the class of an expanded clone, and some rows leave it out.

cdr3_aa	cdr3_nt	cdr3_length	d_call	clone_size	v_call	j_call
CASSSRLNNEQFF	TGTGCTAGCAGCTCCCGACTAAACAATGAGCAGTTCTTC	13	-	-	TRBV7-7	TRBJ2-1
CASSISGGSEQYF	TGTGCCAGCAGTATCTCGGGGGGTAGCGAGCAGTACTTC	13	TRBD2	-	TRBV6-2/TRBV6-3	TRBJ2-7
CASSETGGSGNTEAFF	TGTGCCAGCTCGGAAACAGGGGGCTCGGGGAACACTGAAGCTTTCTTT	16	TRBD1	-	TRBV18	TRBJ1-1
CASSSPGQGYYTF	TGTGCCAGCAGTTCTCCGGGACAGGGTTACTACACCTTC	13	TRBD1	few	TRBV28	TRBJ1-2
CASSLVTYEQYF	TGTGCCAGCAGCTTAGTCACATACGAGCAGTACTTC	12	-	few	TRBV7-9	TRBJ2-7
CASRTGAKNNEKLFF	TGTGCCAGCAGAACAGGGGCCAAGAATAATGAAAAACTGTTTTTT	15	TRBD1	-	TRBV11-2	TRBJ1-4
CASSAGTGAGNTIYF	TGTGCCAGCAGCGCTGGGACAGGGGCTGGAAACACCATATATTTT	15	TRBD1	-	TRBV9	TRBJ1-3
CASSSPGGGLTNEKLFF	TGCGCCAGCAGCTCCCCTGGGGGGGGCCTAACTAATGAAAAACTGTTTTTT	17	-	-	TRBV5-1	TRBJ1-4
CASSQGTRTMATEAFF	TGCGCCAGCAGCCAGGGGACAAGGACGATGGCCACTGAAGCTTTCTTT	16	-	-	TRBV4-1	TRBJ1-1
CASSRGTANEKLFF	TGTGCCAGCAGCCGCGGGACAGCTAATGAAAAACTGTTTTTT	14	TRBD1	many	TRBV28	TRBJ1-4
CASSLLVTVNQPQHF	TGTGCCAGCAGTTTATTGGTGACAGTCAATCAGCCCCAGCATTTT	15	-	-	TRBV28	TRBJ1-5
CASRSLVQSYEQYF	TGTGCCAGCAGGTCTTTGGTCCAGTCCTACGAGCAGTACTTC	14	-	-	TRBV6-5	TRBJ2-7
CASRDGIGYTF	TGTGCCAGCAGGGACGGGATCGGCTACACCTTC	11	-	-	TRBV27	TRBJ1-2
CASSPPGGLETDTQYF	TGCGCCAGCAGCCCCCCGGGGGGGCTCGAGACAGATACGCAGTATTTT	16	TRBD2	-	TRBV5-1	TRBJ2-3
CASSTRPTADSPLHF	TGCGCCAGCAGCACTCGGCCGACTGCGGATTCACCCCTCCACTTT	15	-	-	TRBV5-1	TRBJ1-6
CATSRDPSLAGGPTYNEQFF	TGTGCCACCAGCAGAGATCCCTCTCTAGCGGGGGGCCCCACCTACAATGAGCAGTTCTTC	20	TRBD2	-	TRBV15	TRBJ2-1
CASSLDYTDTQYF	TGTGCCAGCAGCTTAGACTACACAGATACGCAGTATTTT	13	-	-	TRBV9	TRBJ2-3
CASSAVMVAGVYNEQFF	TGTGCCAGCAGTGCCGTTATGGTAGCGGGAGTCTACAATGAGCAGTTCTTC	17	TRBD2	-	TRBV6-1	TRBJ2-1
CASSETNRGTNEKLFF	TGTGCCAGCAGTGAGACTAACAGGGGGACTAATGAAAAACTGTTTTTT	16	TRBD1	-	TRBV25-1	TRBJ1-4
CASSAPPSVKEQYF	TGTGCCAGCAGCGCGCCCCCGTCGGTCAAAGAGCAGTACTTC	14	-	-	TRBV9	TRBJ2-7
CASSQDIQGNQPQHF	TGCGCCAGCAGCCAAGATATACAGGGCAATCAGCCCCAGCATTTT	15	-	-	TRBV4-3	TRBJ1-5
CASSGGQGYDYEQYF	TGTGCCAGTAGTGGGGGACAGGGCTATGACTACGAGCAGTACTTC	15	TRBD1	-	TRBV19	TRBJ2-7
CASTKWQGDPF	TGTGCCAGCACTAAGTGGCAGGGCGACCCATTC	11	-	-	TRBV2	TRBJ1-2
CSVEVIKGIEQFF	TGCAGCGTTGAGGTAATTAAGGGGATCGAGCAGTTCTTC	13	-	-	TRBV29-1	TRBJ2-1
CASSIPTSGVENEQFF	TGCGCCAGCAGCATCCCGACTAGCGGGGTGGAGAATGAGCAGTTCTTC	16	TRBD2	-	TRBV5-1	TRBJ2-1
CASSIWDTVNYGYTF	TGTGCCAGTAGTATATGGGACACAGTCAACTATGGCTACACCTTC	15	-	few	TRBV19	TRBJ1-2
CASSSTGFGETQYF	TGTGCCAGCAGCTCGACAGGGTTTGGGGAGACCCAGTACTTC	14	TRBD1	-	TRBV7-3	TRBJ2-5
CASSPRYGDSVYNEQFF	TGTGCCAGCAGTCCTCGGTACGGGGACAGCGTCTACAATGAGCAGTTCTTC	17	TRBD1	-	TRBV6-6	TRBJ2-1
CASRPNGGTEAFF	TGTGCCAGCAGGCCCAATGGGGGGACTGAAGCTTTCTTT	13	-	-	TRBV3-1/TRBV3-2	TRBJ1-1
CATSSGGAVDTQYF	TGTGCCACTTCGAGCGGGGGGGCGGTCGATACGCAGTATTTT	14	TRBD2	once	TRBV28	TRBJ2-3
CASSSTRRAANYGYTF	TGTGCCAGCAGTTCCACGCGGAGGGCAGCTAACTATGGCTACACCTTC	16	-	-	TRBV28	TRBJ1-2
CASSSPGSSYEQYF	TGTGCCAGCAGCTCCCCAGGCAGCAGCTACGAGCAGTACTTC	14	-	-	TRBV21-1	TRBJ2-7
CATSDSSSGVDTQYF	TGTGCCACCAGTGACTCCTCTAGCGGGGTTGATACGCAGTATTTT	15	TRBD2	-	TRBV24-1	TRBJ2-3
CASSLPTSGRDTQYF	TGTGCCAGCAGCCTACCGACTAGCGGGAGGGATACGCAGTATTTT	15	TRBD2	-	TRBV14	TRBJ2-3
CASRTGVSGNTIYF	TGTGCCAGCCGAACAGGGGTCTCTGGAAACACCATATATTTT	14	TRBD1	-	TRBV14	TRBJ1-3
CATTTGGGRNEKLFF	TGTGCCACCACCACGGGGGGAGGACGTAATGAAAAACTGTTTTTT	15	-	-	TRBV6-5	TRBJ1-4
CASSLARTMNTEAFF	TGTGCCAGCAGCTTAGCGCGGACTATGAACACTGAAGCTTTCTTT	15	-	few	TRBV7-2	TRBJ1-1
CASSVGQGYGYTF	TGTGCCAGCAGTGTAGGACAGGGGTATGGCTACACCTTC	13	TRBD1	-	TRBV25-1	TRBJ1-2
CASWRGQGNQPQHF	TGTGCCAGTTGGAGGGGACAGGGCAATCAGCCCCAGCATTTT	14	TRBD1	-	TRBV19	TRBJ1-5
CASSDSGGTEAFF	TGTGCCAGCAGTGATTCGGGGGGCACTGAAGCTTTCTTT	13	-	-	TRBV2	TRBJ1-1